This T cell receptor (beta chain) came from a study of vaccination effects on CD4 cells after COVID-19. Clones were sequenced by immunoSEQ multiplex PCR, and TCRdb holds only the in-frame ones, with some missing. The profile shows about 50,000 clones, 65% to 75% of them singletons. With the ViraFEST assay, the study expanded antigen-specific CD4+ T cells using viral peptide pools, then sequenced them. Investigators separated out CD4+ T cells once 10 days of culture had passed. Participants were vaccinated with two doses of either the BNT162b2 or mRNA-1273 vaccine. The sample holds one count of this clone. The target antigen is unknown. At one end, the junction sequence differs from germline, possibly due to a read error. Specimen: CD4+ T cells from PBMCs cultured with HCoV-OC43 spike peptides, collected after COVID-19 vaccination. The subset denotes: HCoV-OC43 spike overlapping peptide pool stimulation. The clonotype originates from a human donor who received a COVID-19 vaccine.

The CDR3 DNA reads as TGTGCCAGCAGCTCGGGCGGGACTACCCCTTCTATGAAACAGGACTTT. Translating gives CASSSGGTTPSMKQDF. The rearrangement uses TRBV5-4 and TRBJ1-3; the D gene is possibly TRBD1 (5 bases). The CDR3 is made up of 16 amino acids. Germline CDR1 SGHNT, CDR2 YYREEE (reference sequence).